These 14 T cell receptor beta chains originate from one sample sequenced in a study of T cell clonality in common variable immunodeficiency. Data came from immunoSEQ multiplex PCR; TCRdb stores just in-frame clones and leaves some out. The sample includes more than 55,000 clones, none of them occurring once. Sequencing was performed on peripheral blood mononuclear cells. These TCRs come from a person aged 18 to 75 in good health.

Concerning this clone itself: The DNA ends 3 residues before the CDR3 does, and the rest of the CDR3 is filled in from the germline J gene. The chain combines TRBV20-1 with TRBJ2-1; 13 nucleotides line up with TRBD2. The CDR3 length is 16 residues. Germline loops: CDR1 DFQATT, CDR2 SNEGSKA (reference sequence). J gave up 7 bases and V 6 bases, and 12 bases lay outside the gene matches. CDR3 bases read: TGCAGTGCATATCTCCCGGGACTAGCGGGAAGGAATGAG. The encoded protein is CSAYLPGLAGRNE. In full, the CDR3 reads CSAYLPGLAGRNEQFF.

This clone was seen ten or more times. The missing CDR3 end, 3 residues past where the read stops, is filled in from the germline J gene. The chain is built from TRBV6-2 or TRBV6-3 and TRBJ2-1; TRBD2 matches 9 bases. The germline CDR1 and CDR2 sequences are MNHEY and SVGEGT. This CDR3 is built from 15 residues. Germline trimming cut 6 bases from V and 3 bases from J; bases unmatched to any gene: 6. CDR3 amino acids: CASRRGLANYNEQFF. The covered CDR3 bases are TGTGCCAGCAGAAGGGGACTAGCAAACTACAATGAG.

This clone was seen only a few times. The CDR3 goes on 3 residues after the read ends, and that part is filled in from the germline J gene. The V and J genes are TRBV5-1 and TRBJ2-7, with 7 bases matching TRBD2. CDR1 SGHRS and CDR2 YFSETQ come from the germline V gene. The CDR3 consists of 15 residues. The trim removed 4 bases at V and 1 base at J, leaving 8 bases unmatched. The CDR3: CASSVGGVSSYEQYF. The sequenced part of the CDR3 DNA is TGCGCCAGCAGCGTTGGGGGGGTCTCGTCCTACGAG.

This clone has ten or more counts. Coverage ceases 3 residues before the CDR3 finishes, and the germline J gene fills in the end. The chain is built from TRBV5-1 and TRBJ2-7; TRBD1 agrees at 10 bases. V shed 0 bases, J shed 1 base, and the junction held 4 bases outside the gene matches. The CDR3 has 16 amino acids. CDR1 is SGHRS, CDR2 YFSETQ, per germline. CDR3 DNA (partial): TGCGCCAGCAGCTTGGATCCGGGACAGGGGTCCTACGAG. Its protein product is CASSLDPGQGSYE. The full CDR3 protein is CASSLDPGQGSYEQYF.

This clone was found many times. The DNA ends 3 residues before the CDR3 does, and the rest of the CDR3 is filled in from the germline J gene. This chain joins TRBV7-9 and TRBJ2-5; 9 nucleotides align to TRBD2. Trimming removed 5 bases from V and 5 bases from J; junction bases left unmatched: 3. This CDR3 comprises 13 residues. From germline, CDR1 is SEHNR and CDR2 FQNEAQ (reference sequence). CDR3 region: CASSLTSGETQYF. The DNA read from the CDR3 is TGTGCCAGCAGCCTTACTAGCGGGGAGACC. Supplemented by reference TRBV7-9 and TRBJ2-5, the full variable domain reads DTGVSQNPRHKITKRGQNVTFRCDPISEHNRLYWYRQTLGQGPEFLTYFQNEAQLEKSRLLSDRFSAERPKGSFSTLEIQRTEQGDSAMYLCASSLTSGETQYFGPGTRLLVL.

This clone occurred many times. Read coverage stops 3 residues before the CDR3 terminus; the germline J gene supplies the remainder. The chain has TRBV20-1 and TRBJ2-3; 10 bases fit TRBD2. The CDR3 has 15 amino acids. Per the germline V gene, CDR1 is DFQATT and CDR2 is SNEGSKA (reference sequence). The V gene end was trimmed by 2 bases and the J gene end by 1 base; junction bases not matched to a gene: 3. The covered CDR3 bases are TGCAGTGCTAGACCCCTAGCGGGAGGCACAGATACG. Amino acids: CSARPLAGGTDT. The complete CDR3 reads CSARPLAGGTDTQYF.

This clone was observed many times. CDR3 amino acids: CASSAFTGFNQPQHF. CDR3 DNA (partial): TGTGCCAGCAGTGCTTTTACAGGGTTCAATCAGCCC. The V gene is TRBV6-1, the J gene TRBJ1-5; D might be TRBD1 (6 bases). The read halts 3 residues ahead of the CDR3 end, with the missing end drawn from the germline J gene. The germline gives CDR1 MNHNS, CDR2 SASEGT. Between the trimmed V and J ends, which lost 4 bases and 3 bases, there was a span of 13 bases. The CDR3 extends over 15 amino acids.

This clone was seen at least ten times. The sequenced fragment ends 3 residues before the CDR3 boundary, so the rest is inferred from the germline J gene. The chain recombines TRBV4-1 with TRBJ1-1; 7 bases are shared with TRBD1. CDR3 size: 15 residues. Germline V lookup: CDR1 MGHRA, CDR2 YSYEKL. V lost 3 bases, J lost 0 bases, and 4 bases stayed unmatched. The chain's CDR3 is CASSQMTGLNTEAFF. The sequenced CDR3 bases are TGCGCCAGCAGCCAGATGACAGGGTTGAACACTGAA.

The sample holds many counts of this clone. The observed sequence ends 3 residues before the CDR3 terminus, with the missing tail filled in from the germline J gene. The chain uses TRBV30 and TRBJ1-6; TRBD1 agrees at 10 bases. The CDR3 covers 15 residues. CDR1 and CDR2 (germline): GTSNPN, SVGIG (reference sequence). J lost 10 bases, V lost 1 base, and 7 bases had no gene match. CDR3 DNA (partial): TGTGCCTGGAGTGGCGACAGGGGGCGAGTGTCACCC. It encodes CAWSGDRGRVSP. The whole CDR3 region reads CAWSGDRGRVSPLHF.

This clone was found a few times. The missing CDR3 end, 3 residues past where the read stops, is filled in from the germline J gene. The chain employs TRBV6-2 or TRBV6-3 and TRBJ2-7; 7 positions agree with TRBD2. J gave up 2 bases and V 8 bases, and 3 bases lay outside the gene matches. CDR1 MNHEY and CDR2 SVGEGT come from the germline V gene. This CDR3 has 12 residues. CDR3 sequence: CASGGVPYEQYF. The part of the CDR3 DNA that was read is TGTGCCAGCGGGGGGGTCCCCTACGAG.

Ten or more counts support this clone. CDR3: CASSEGTASSYEQYF. The DNA read from the CDR3 is TGTGCCAGCAGTGAAGGCACAGCCAGCTCCTACGAG. The chain carries TRBV2 and TRBJ2-7; D call uncertain. The CDR3 end falls 3 residues outside the read, so it is completed with the germline J gene. V was trimmed by 1 base and J by 0 bases, leaving 10 bases between them. This CDR3 is built from 15 residues. CDR1 and CDR2 (germline): SNHLY, FYNNEI.

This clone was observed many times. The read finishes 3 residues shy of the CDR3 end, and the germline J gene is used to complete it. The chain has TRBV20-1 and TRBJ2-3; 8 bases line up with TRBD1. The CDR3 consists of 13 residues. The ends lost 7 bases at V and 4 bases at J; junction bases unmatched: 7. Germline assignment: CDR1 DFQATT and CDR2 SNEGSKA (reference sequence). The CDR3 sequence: CSVNRGSPDTQYF. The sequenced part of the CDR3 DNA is TGCAGTGTTAACAGGGGGAGCCCAGATACG.

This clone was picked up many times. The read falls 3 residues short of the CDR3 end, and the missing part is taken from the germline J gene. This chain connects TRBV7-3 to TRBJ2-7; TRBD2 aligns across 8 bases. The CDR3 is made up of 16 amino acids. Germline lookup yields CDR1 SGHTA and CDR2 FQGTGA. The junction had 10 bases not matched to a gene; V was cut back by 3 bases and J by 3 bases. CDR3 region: CASSFHLAGMLYEQYF. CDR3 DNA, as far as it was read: TGTGCCAGCAGCTTCCATTTAGCGGGAATGCTCTACGAG.

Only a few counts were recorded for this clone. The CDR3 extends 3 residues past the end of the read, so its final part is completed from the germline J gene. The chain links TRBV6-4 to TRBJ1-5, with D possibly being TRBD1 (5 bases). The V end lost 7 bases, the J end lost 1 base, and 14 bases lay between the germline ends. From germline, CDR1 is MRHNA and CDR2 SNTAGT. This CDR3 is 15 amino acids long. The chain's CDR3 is CASIRAGRSNQPQHF. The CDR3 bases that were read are TGTGCCAGCATCCGGGCAGGGAGGAGCAATCAGCCC.